The 12 T cell receptor beta chains given below trace back to one sample, sequenced in a study of blood T cell repertoires in COVID-19. The table came from immunoSEQ multiplex PCR; TCRdb's copy has only in-frame clones and leaves some out. The sample shows a few hundred thousand clones, approximately 88% of them seen only once. Material for sequencing was peripheral blood. Receptor source: a middle-aged man with acute or convalescent COVID-19.

The chain carries TRBV27 and TRBJ1-4, with a possible D match to TRBD1 (6 bases). CDR3 length: 14 residues. V was clipped by 6 bases and J by 1 base, with 9 bases between them. Per the germline V gene, CDR1 is MNHEY and CDR2 is SMNVEV (reference sequence). CDR3 in DNA: TGTGCCAGCAGCATCAGGGGAACTAATGAAAAACTGTTTTTT. It specifies CASSIRGTNEKLFF.

This chain connects TRBV7-3 to TRBJ2-3; a possible D gene is TRBD2 (5 bases). The CDR3 spans 13 residues. V lost 2 bases and J lost 4, with 7 bases in between. Germline CDR1 is SGHTA and CDR2 is FQGTGA. CDR3 DNA sequence: TGTGCCAGCAGCTTAGCGGGTGCAGATACGCAGTATTTT. It encodes CASSLAGADTQYF.

The CDR3 DNA sequence: TGTGCCAGCAGCACGGGGGTCTACGAGCAGTACTTC. This translates into CASSTGVYEQYF. J is TRBJ2-7 and V is TRBV7-2; tentative D call: TRBD2 (6 bases). Germline loops: CDR1 SGHTA, CDR2 FQGNSA. The CDR3 runs to 12 residues. The V gene lost 5 bases and the J gene lost 3 bases, with 8 bases spanning the gap.

The CDR3 DNA follows: TGCAGTGCTCTTCACTCAGATACGCAGTATTTT. Protein: CSALHSDTQYF. This sequence joins TRBV20-1 and TRBJ2-3, with D hard to call. V lost 5 bases, J lost 4 bases, and 7 bases lay in between. Germline CDR1 is DFQATT and CDR2 is SNEGSKA (reference sequence). This CDR3 has 11 amino acids.

This chain uses TRBV5-1 with TRBJ2-7, with D unclear. V lost 4 bases, J lost 7 bases, and 12 bases lay in between. This CDR3 region has 12 residues. Germline V lookup: CDR1 SGHRS, CDR2 YFSETQ. The CDR3 DNA reads as TGCGCCAGCAGCCCTAACGTGATGGAGCAGTACTTC. Its translation: CASSPNVMEQYF.

V and J are TRBV5-1 and TRBJ1-4; D might be TRBD1 (5 bases). Trimming took 7 bases from V and 5 from J, leaving 15 bases between them. The CDR3 extends over 14 amino acids. Germline CDR1 is SGHRS and CDR2 is YFSETQ. The CDR3 loop reads CASGQTGVNEKLFF. The CDR3 DNA is TGCGCCAGCGGCCAAACAGGAGTAAATGAAAAACTGTTTTTT.

The chain uses TRBV15 and TRBJ1-2; D not resolved. Trimming stripped 5 bases from V and 4 bases from J, with 11 bases between. Germline-derived CDR1 and CDR2 are LNHNV and YYDKDF (reference sequence). CDR3 length: 13 residues. The CDR3 region is CATSRGSVYGYTF. For the CDR3, the DNA is TGTGCCACCAGCCGAGGGTCGGTCTATGGCTACACCTTC.

The chain employs TRBV25-1 and TRBJ1-6, with TRBD1 matching over 9 bases. Trimming cost V 4 bases and J 9 bases; bases outside gene matches: 4. The germline V gene has CDR1 MGHDK and CDR2 SYGVNS. The CDR3 length is 14 residues. CDR3 region: CASSAGQGSSPLHF. Written as DNA, the CDR3 is TGTGCCAGCAGTGCGGGACAGGGTAGTTCACCCCTCCACTTT.

This sequence joins TRBV5-6 and TRBJ1-6, with D unresolved. V was clipped by 1 base and J by 9 bases, with 5 bases between them. The CDR3 spans 12 residues. The germline gives CDR1 SGHDT, CDR2 YYEEEE. CDR3 coding DNA: TGTGCCAGCAGCTTGCGGGTTTCACCCCTCCACTTT. Residues: CASSLRVSPLHF.

This sequence joins TRBV3-1 (or the pseudogene TRBV3-2) and TRBJ2-1, with 7 bases identical to TRBD2. The germline V gene has CDR1 LGHDT and CDR2 YNNKEL (reference sequence). This CDR3 spans 23 amino acids. J gave up 0 bases and V 4 bases, and 27 bases lay outside the gene matches. The CDR3 DNA follows: TGTGCCAGCAGCCCTCATGGGGGGGGAGGAGGGCTAGCGAGAACAAGCTCCTACAATGAGCAGTTCTTC. As protein: CASSPHGGGGGLARTSSYNEQFF.

A remark on this clone: Other DNA sequences in the same sample also yield this CDR3. This sequence joins TRBV5-1 and TRBJ1-2, with D tentatively TRBD1 (5 bases). CDR3 size: 13 residues. The germline V and J ends were trimmed by 1 base and 3 bases, with 7 bases remaining between them. Germline V CDR1 and CDR2: SGHRS, YFSETQ. Here the CDR3 DNA reads TGCGCCAGCAGCTTGCAGGGTGACTATGGCTACACCTTC. Its translation: CASSLQGDYGYTF.

This clone showed up just once. The genes are TRBV6-5 and TRBJ1-5; TRBD1 aligns across 8 bases. Trimming took 5 bases from V and 5 from J; bases not matched to a gene: 8. Germline V gene lookup returns CDR1 MNHEY and CDR2 SVGAGI. This CDR3 comprises 15 residues. The CDR3 coding sequence is TGTGCCAGCAGTAGGTGGCAGGGGGCCGATCAGCCCCAGCATTTT. Its protein is CASSRWQGADQPQHF.